The next 17 T cell receptor beta chains were all read from a single sample in a study of CD8 T cells in Susac syndrome. A quantity of about 0.5 to 1 ug RNA underwent reverse transcription using random hexamers. TCRdb processed the immunoSEQ multiplex PCR reads anew with MiXCR; each CDR3 protein has one entry. The repertoire holds tens of thousands of distinct CDR3 sequences, with 93% as singletons. The sample consisted of CD4+ T cells from PBMCs. The origin of the receptors is a human donor with Susac syndrome.

The V call is TRBV7-9, the J call TRBJ2-7; the match to TRBD2 covers 8 bases. V lost 4 bases, J lost 5 bases, and 10 bases stayed unmatched. Germline CDR1 is SEHNR and CDR2 is FQNEAQ (reference sequence). The CDR3 spans 15 residues. The CDR3 DNA follows: TGTGCCAGCAGCTCCCTTCCAGCGGGAGTCAACGAGCAGTACTTC. It specifies CASSSLPAGVNEQYF.

DNA for the CDR3: TGTGCCTCCATCTCAACACAGGTCGGGGAGCTGTTTTTT. Its translation: CASISTQVGELFF. The genes are TRBV19 and TRBJ2-2; the D gene is possibly TRBD1 (5 bases). Germline V gene lookup returns CDR1 LNHDA and CDR2 SQIVND (reference sequence). V was cut by 11 bases and J by 7 bases, with 17 bases left in between. The CDR3 runs to 13 residues.

This chain uses TRBV4-2 with TRBJ2-6, with D possibly TRBD2 on 6 matching bases. The V end was cut by 0 bases, the J end by 2 bases, with 14 bases between. This CDR3 comprises 18 residues. CDR1 and CDR2 from the germline V gene are LGHNA and YNFKEQ. In DNA, the CDR3 is TGTGCCAGCAGCCAAGATTTCGGTGGAGGGACTGGGGCCAACGTCCTGACTTTC. It is translated as CASSQDFGGGTGANVLTF.

The gene calls are TRBV20-1 and TRBJ2-1; 9 bases match TRBD2. The CDR3 consists of 16 residues. CDR1 DFQATT and CDR2 SNEGSKA come from the germline V gene (reference sequence). Trimming at V came to 0 bases and at J to 9 bases, leaving 12 bases not matched to a gene. The CDR3 loop reads CSARDWRLAGSGEQFF. The CDR3 DNA is TGCAGTGCTAGAGATTGGCGGCTAGCGGGGAGCGGTGAGCAGTTCTTC.

The chain employs TRBV5-1 and TRBJ2-3; D perhaps matches TRBD2 (6 bases). This CDR3 is built from 15 residues. CDR1 and CDR2 (germline): SGHRS, YFSETQ. V was trimmed by 5 bases and J by 0 bases, leaving 13 bases between them. The CDR3 nucleotides read TGCGCCAGCAGTCCCCAGCGGGCTAGCACAGATACGCAGTATTTT. Protein: CASSPQRASTDTQYF.

The J gene is TRBJ1-5, the V gene TRBV15, with D maybe TRBD1 (5 bases). This CDR3 is built from 15 residues. Germline loops: CDR1 LNHNV, CDR2 YYDKDF (reference sequence). Trimming shortened V by 4 bases and J by 4 bases, and 14 bases separated the two germline ends. CDR3 loop: CATSIDTGANQPQHF. For the CDR3, the DNA is TGTGCCACCAGCATAGATACCGGGGCAAATCAGCCCCAGCATTTT.

The gene calls are TRBV29-1 and TRBJ2-1, with 15 bases aligning to TRBD2. CDR3 length equals 16 residues. V dropped 6 bases and J dropped 9; count of bases not matched to a gene: 12. Germline CDR1 reads SQVTM; CDR2 reads ANQGSEA. CDR3 amino acids: CSVGLAGGQGIGEQFF. The CDR3 coding sequence is TGCAGCGTCGGACTAGCGGGAGGGCAGGGGATCGGTGAGCAGTTCTTC.

In its sample, this clonotype was seen once. The chain is built from TRBV7-2 and TRBJ1-2; D gene unclear. The V gene's germline CDR1 is SGHTA and CDR2 FQGNSA. V shed 5 bases and J shed 6 bases, with 7 bases lying between them. The CDR3 runs 11 residues. The CDR3 DNA is TGTGCCAGCAGCCTTGGGGATGGCTACACCTTC. Its protein is CASSLGDGYTF.

The rearrangement joins TRBV20-1 to TRBJ2-7; TRBD1 might be the D (7 bases). Germline loops: CDR1 DFQATT, CDR2 SNEGSKA (reference sequence). The CDR3 has 15 residues. Trimming cost V 5 bases and J 2 bases, with 19 bases left between them. The CDR3 spells CSALPEGAYTYEQYF. The CDR3 coding sequence is TGCAGTGCTCTCCCGGAGGGGGCCTATACCTACGAGCAGTACTTC.

V is TRBV7-2 and J is TRBJ2-1, with 7 bases matching TRBD2. From germline, CDR1 is SGHTA and CDR2 FQGNSA. The CDR3 is made up of 13 amino acids. Trimming at V came to 5 bases and at J to 6 bases, leaving 4 bases not matched to a gene. The CDR3 DNA sequence: TGTGCCAGCAGCCAAGCGGGGATCAATGAGCAGTTCTTC. This gives the protein CASSQAGINEQFF.

This clonotype was observed once. This sequence joins TRBV7-2 and TRBJ2-1; D is unresolved. Germline loops: CDR1 SGHTA, CDR2 FQGNSA. This CDR3 has 15 amino acids. Trimming removed 5 bases at V and 0 bases at J, with 11 bases between. CDR3 nucleotides: TGTGCCAGCAGCCCCGACTCAGGCTCCTACAATGAGCAGTTCTTC. Its protein is CASSPDSGSYNEQFF.

The chain's CDR3 is CATTKNPGGEGYEQYF. The CDR3 DNA reads as TGTGCCACTACGAAAAACCCCGGGGGGGAAGGTTACGAGCAGTACTTC. The rearrangement joins TRBV27 to TRBJ2-7; 8 bases line up with TRBD2. The CDR3 is made up of 16 amino acids. The V and J ends lost 10 bases and 4 bases, in that order; junction bases with no gene match: 18. The germline V gene has CDR1 MNHEY and CDR2 SMNVEV (reference sequence).

This clonotype occurred a few times. The chain is built from TRBV6-2 or TRBV6-3 and TRBJ2-7, with D perhaps TRBD2 (6 bases). CDR1 and CDR2 from the germline V gene are MNHEY and SVGEGT. This CDR3 has 14 amino acids. V lost 8 bases and J lost 3, with 17 bases in between. The CDR3 reads CASREVGGSYEQYF. DNA for the CDR3: TGTGCCAGCCGCGAAGTGGGAGGCAGCTACGAGCAGTACTTC.

The rearrangement uses TRBV6-5 and TRBJ2-7; no clear D. Germline CDR1 and CDR2: MNHEY and SVGAGI. Trimming cost V 0 bases and J 7 bases, with 13 bases left between them. This CDR3 comprises 14 residues. DNA of the CDR3: TGTGCCAGCAGTTACTCTCAGTACCTAGGAGAGCAGTACTTC. Its protein is CASSYSQYLGEQYF.

This chain uses TRBV2 with TRBJ1-5, with 7 bases identical to TRBD1. V dropped 4 bases and J dropped 5; count of bases not matched to a gene: 5. The CDR3 length is 14 residues. CDR1 and CDR2 (germline): SNHLY, FYNNEI. In nucleotides, the CDR3 is TGTGCCAGCAGTGTGGGGCAGGGGGATCAGCCCCAGCATTTT. This codes for CASSVGQGDQPQHF.

The chain has TRBV24-1 and TRBJ2-1; D assignment may be TRBD1 or TRBD2 (5 bases each). The CDR3 sequence is 14 residues long. From germline, CDR1 is KGHDR and CDR2 SFDVKD. The V end lost 2 bases, the J end lost 9 bases, and 13 bases lay between the germline ends. CDR3 region: CATSDSGPRGEQFF. DNA for the CDR3: TGTGCCACCAGTGATTCGGGGCCTAGAGGTGAGCAGTTCTTC.

The chain couples TRBV29-1 to TRBJ1-2; D possibly corresponds to TRBD1 (5 bases). The CDR3 contains 12 residues. V was trimmed by 2 bases and J by 6 bases, leaving 10 bases between them. CDR1 and CDR2 (germline): SQVTM, ANQGSEA. The CDR3 here is CSVERGYNGYTF. The DNA of the CDR3 is TGCAGCGTTGAAAGGGGCTACAATGGCTACACCTTC.